The 30 T cell receptor beta chains below come from one sample, sequenced in a study of cytomegalovirus exposure and HLA in healthy donors. Vbeta (60) and Jbeta (13) primers were used in the PCR. Some clones are missing from TCRdb's copy, which holds only in-frame ones; the method was immunoSEQ multiplex PCR. The sample records 150,000 to 200,000 clones, roughly 84% being singletons. The sample comprised PBMCs. Source of these receptors: a young man in good health and CMV-seronegative.

The chain uses TRBV5-6 and TRBJ1-2, with TRBD1 identical over 8 bases. The CDR3 consists of 17 residues. Looked up from germline, CDR1 is SGHDT and CDR2 is YYEEEE. V lost 3 bases, J lost 3 bases, and 13 bases stayed unmatched. The CDR3 DNA follows: TGTGCCAGCAGCTCCGCAATTAGACAGGGGCTAGACTATGGCTACACCTTC. Its protein is CASSSAIRQGLDYGYTF.

The gene calls are TRBV5-1 and TRBJ1-2; D uncertain. Trimming took off 5 bases at V and 8 bases at J, with 16 bases between the two ends. The germline gives CDR1 SGHRS, CDR2 YFSETQ. The CDR3 spans 13 residues. Here the CDR3 DNA reads TGCGCCAGCAGTGTGGGCGCCGCTCTCGGCTACACCTTC. This codes for CASSVGAALGYTF. Filled out from reference TRBV5-1 and TRBJ1-2, the complete variable domain reads KAGVTQTPRYLIKTRGQQVTLSCSPISGHRSVSWYQQTPGQGLQFLFEYFSETQRNKGNFPGRFSGRQFSNSRSEMNVSTLELGDSALYLCASSVGAALGYTFGSGTRLTVV.

The chain links TRBV28 to TRBJ2-5, with D hard to call. With 1 base removed from V and 9 bases from J, the gap between germline ends came to 9 bases. Per the germline V gene, CDR1 is MDHEN and CDR2 is SYDVKM. The CDR3 sequence is 12 residues long. CDR3 amino acids: CASSLSTRAQYF. The CDR3, as DNA: TGTGCCAGCAGTTTATCCACCCGGGCCCAGTACTTC.

This sequence joins TRBV9 and TRBJ2-1; 10 positions match TRBD2. CDR3 length equals 16 residues. V shed 4 bases and J 9 bases; nucleotides not matched to a gene: 13. Per the germline V gene, CDR1 is SGDLS and CDR2 is YYNGEE. The CDR3 sequence: CASSPRTSGAFVEQFF. The CDR3 DNA reads TGTGCCAGCAGCCCCCGGACTAGCGGAGCCTTCGTTGAGCAGTTCTTC. Combining the CDR3 with reference TRBV9 and TRBJ2-1 gives the whole variable domain DSGVTQTPKHLITATGQRVTLRCSPRSGDLSVYWYQQSLDQGLQFLIQYYNGEERAKGNILERFSAQQFPDLHSELNLSSLELGDSALYFCASSPRTSGAFVEQFFGPGTRLTVL.

A single count supports this clone. The CDR3 protein is CASSFPGGYTEAFF. The CDR3 DNA reads TGCGCCAGCAGCTTCCCAGGGGGCTACACTGAAGCTTTCTTT. This sequence joins TRBV5-1 and TRBJ1-1; 8 bases align to TRBD1. CDR3 length: 14 amino acids. Unmatched junction bases numbered 3, after V lost 2 bases and J lost 3 bases. Germline CDR1 SGHRS, CDR2 YFSETQ. Looking up the rest from reference TRBV5-1 and TRBJ1-1 gives the full variable domain: KAGVTQTPRYLIKTRGQQVTLSCSPISGHRSVSWYQQTPGQGLQFLFEYFSETQRNKGNFPGRFSGRQFSNSRSEMNVSTLELGDSALYLCASSFPGGYTEAFFGQGTRLTVV.

The rearrangement links TRBV19 to TRBJ1-5; D gene ambiguous. Trimming left V 4 bases short and J 1 base short, with 17 bases between. Germline CDR1 and CDR2: LNHDA and SQIVND (reference sequence). The CDR3 has 17 residues. The CDR3 DNA is TGTGCCAGTAGTAATCGACTTCAGTCGCGGAGCAATCAGCCCCAGCATTTT. It yields the protein CASSNRLQSRSNQPQHF.

This rearrangement joins TRBV7-2 to TRBJ2-1; TRBD1 might be the D (5 bases). CDR1 is SGHTA and CDR2 is FQGNSA in the germline V gene. This CDR3 is built from 15 residues. Trimming removed 5 bases at V and 0 bases at J, with 11 bases between. The CDR3 sequence: CASSTQGSSYNEQFF. For the CDR3, the DNA is TGTGCCAGCAGCACTCAGGGTAGCTCCTACAATGAGCAGTTCTTC.

CDR3 DNA: TGTGCCAGCAGTCTCGGACAGGGGAGTGAAAAACTGTTTTTT. It encodes CASSLGQGSEKLFF. The chain uses TRBV6-5 and TRBJ1-4; 9 bases line up with TRBD1. The CDR3 has 14 amino acids. J gave up 7 bases and V 5 bases, and 5 bases lay outside the gene matches. Germline CDR1 reads MNHEY; CDR2 reads SVGAGI.

The chain employs TRBV10-3 and TRBJ2-1, with a tentative D call TRBD1 (6 bases). V was shortened by 4 bases and J by 10 bases, with 20 bases between the two germline ends. CDR1 and CDR2 (germline): ENHRY, SYGVKD. The length of the CDR3 is 15 residues. This CDR3 reads CAISADQTGDDEQFF. CDR3 DNA: TGTGCCATCAGTGCCGATCAGACAGGTGATGACGAGCAGTTCTTC.

This chain joins TRBV5-5 and TRBJ2-7; maybe TRBD2 (6 bases). V shed 0 bases and J shed 6 bases, with 13 bases lying between them. Germline V gene lookup returns CDR1 SGHKS and CDR2 YYEKEE (reference sequence). The CDR3 totals 14 residues. The CDR3 loop reads CASSLDLGSLEQYF. Written as DNA, the CDR3 is TGTGCCAGCAGCTTGGACCTCGGGAGTCTCGAGCAGTACTTC.

The gene calls are TRBV9 and TRBJ2-3; possibly TRBD1 for D (6 bases). Germline V gene data show CDR1 as SGDLS and CDR2 as YYNGEE. V lost 0 bases, J lost 3 bases, and 14 bases lay in between. The CDR3 sequence is 16 residues long. In nucleotides, the CDR3 is TGTGCCAGCAGCGTAGTCCCACAGGGAACAACAGATACGCAGTATTTT. It is translated as CASSVVPQGTTDTQYF.

The chain has TRBV5-1 and TRBJ1-1; 10 bases fit TRBD1. Per germline, CDR1 SGHRS and CDR2 YFSETQ. V trimming: 3 bases; J trimming: 0 bases; junction bases outside the gene matches: 2. The CDR3 runs 15 residues. CDR3 sequence (DNA): TGCGCCAGCAGCTGGGGACAGGGGATGAACACTGAAGCTTTCTTT. Protein product: CASSWGQGMNTEAFF.

The chain recombines TRBV5-1 with TRBJ1-1; no firm D call. V lost 3 bases to trimming and J lost 5 bases, with 14 bases between them. The CDR3 covers 14 residues. Germline values: CDR1 SGHRS, CDR2 YFSETQ. Here the CDR3 DNA reads TGCGCCAGCAGCTCCCAGGCGGGAGGGACTGAAGCTTTCTTT. Protein product: CASSSQAGGTEAFF.

CDR3 region: CASSPIGGGTEAFF. The CDR3 nucleotides read TGCGCCAGCAGTCCCATCGGGGGAGGCACTGAAGCTTTCTTT. This chain uses TRBV4-1 with TRBJ1-1; TRBD1 is a possible D gene (5 bases). Trimming took off 6 bases at V and 4 bases at J, with 15 bases between the two ends. The CDR3 sequence is 14 residues long. Germline CDR1 and CDR2: MGHRA and YSYEKL.

The V call is TRBV28, the J call TRBJ1-1, with a weak D call TRBD1 (6 bases). The germline gives CDR1 MDHEN, CDR2 SYDVKM. Trimming stripped 6 bases from V and 0 bases from J, with 11 bases between. The CDR3 contains 14 residues. CDR3 DNA sequence: TGTGCCAGCAGCGCAGGGGTTATGAACACTGAAGCTTTCTTT. Protein: CASSAGVMNTEAFF.

The rearrangement links TRBV7-3 to TRBJ1-1; D remains unclear. Trimming took 4 bases from V and 1 from J, leaving 10 bases between them. This CDR3 spans 14 amino acids. Per the germline V gene, CDR1 is SGHTA and CDR2 is FQGTGA. Here the CDR3 reads CASSSSPENTEAFF. CDR3 coding DNA: TGTGCCAGCAGCTCCTCGCCAGAGAACACTGAAGCTTTCTTT.

The rearrangement joins TRBV6-5 to TRBJ1-2; TRBD1 matches 8 bases. Germline CDR1 is MNHEY and CDR2 is SVGAGI. V was clipped by 5 bases and J by 5 bases; unmatched bases: 7. The CDR3 is made up of 14 amino acids. CDR3 region: CASSRSGGDYGYTF. The CDR3 DNA is TGTGCCAGCAGTCGGTCAGGGGGCGATTATGGCTACACCTTC.

This clone was recorded a few times. The chain couples TRBV4-3 to TRBJ1-3; tentatively, D is TRBD1 (5 bases). The germline CDR1 and CDR2 sequences are LGHNA and YSLEER. The CDR3 sequence is 14 residues long. Trimming took off 3 bases at V and 8 bases at J, with 14 bases between the two ends. The CDR3 is CASSHLLGPDTIYF. The CDR3, as DNA: TGCGCCAGCAGCCATCTACTGGGGCCAGACACCATATATTTT.

On this clone: The sample carries other DNA sequences with the same CDR3. J is TRBJ2-1 and V is TRBV5-1, with 7 bases aligning to TRBD2. The CDR3 loop spans 15 amino acids. V shed 0 bases and J 3 bases; nucleotides not matched to a gene: 3. Germline CDR1 and CDR2: SGHRS and YFSETQ. The DNA for the CDR3 is TGCGCCAGCAGCTTGGGGTCGGGGGGCTACAATGAGCAGTTCTTC. Translation gives CASSLGSGGYNEQFF.

In this sample, this clone turned up once. The chain employs TRBV27 and TRBJ1-1; no firm D call. Germline values: CDR1 MNHEY, CDR2 SMNVEV (reference sequence). V was pared by 1 base and J by 0 bases, with 9 bases between. The CDR3 is 15 amino acids. The CDR3 here is CASSLYQAVNTEAFF. CDR3 in DNA: TGTGCCAGCAGTTTATACCAGGCCGTGAACACTGAAGCTTTCTTT.

The chain carries TRBV4-2 and TRBJ2-1; TRBD2 aligns across 8 bases. The CDR3 has 15 residues. The ends lost 4 bases at V and 9 bases at J; junction bases unmatched: 11. CDR1 and CDR2 (germline): LGHNA, YNFKEQ. DNA of the CDR3: TGTGCCAGCAGCCCGAGCGGGGGCCGCTACGGTGAGCAGTTCTTC. Translation: CASSPSGGRYGEQFF.

The chain links TRBV5-1 to TRBJ2-7, with 7 positions matching TRBD1. Germline V gene lookup returns CDR1 SGHRS and CDR2 YFSETQ. V gave up 4 bases and J gave up 3 bases; unmatched junction bases: 7. This CDR3 is built from 14 residues. CDR3 region: CASSPGTASYEQYF. The CDR3 DNA reads TGCGCCAGCAGCCCCGGGACAGCCAGCTACGAGCAGTACTTC.

This rearrangement joins TRBV2 to TRBJ2-1; possible D gene TRBD2, 5 bases. The CDR3 totals 10 residues. Trimming cost V 10 bases and J 6 bases, with 7 bases left between them. Looked up from germline, CDR1 is SNHLY and CDR2 is FYNNEI. CDR3 loop: CATGINEQFF. The CDR3 DNA sequence: TGTGCCACCGGGATCAATGAGCAGTTCTTC.

DNA for the CDR3: TGTGCCACCGCGGGACGGACGAGCTCCTACAATGAGCAGTTCTTC. It specifies CATAGRTSSYNEQFF. The genes are TRBV10-3 and TRBJ2-1; D perhaps matches TRBD2 (6 bases). The CDR3 runs 15 residues. Trimming stripped 10 bases from V and 0 bases from J, with 16 bases between. The germline V gene has CDR1 ENHRY and CDR2 SYGVKD.

On this clone itself: Distinct nucleotide sequences in the sample also encode this CDR3. This chain uses TRBV28 with TRBJ2-7, with D possibly TRBD1 on 5 matching bases. The CDR3 contains 12 residues. Germline assignment: CDR1 MDHEN and CDR2 SYDVKM. V lost 6 bases, J lost 1 base, and 7 bases lay in between. The chain's CDR3 is CASRGPSYEQYF. The CDR3 nucleotides are TGTGCCAGCAGGGGGCCGTCCTACGAGCAGTACTTC.

The V and J genes are TRBV30 and TRBJ1-1; TRBD1 aligns across 9 bases. V was clipped by 4 bases and J by 0 bases; unmatched bases: 6. Per germline, CDR1 GTSNPN and CDR2 SVGIG (reference sequence). This CDR3 comprises 15 residues. Here the CDR3 reads CAWNRDRDMNTEAFF. The CDR3 DNA reads TGTGCCTGGAACCGGGACAGGGACATGAACACTGAAGCTTTCTTT. Complete variable domain (other parts from reference TRBV30 and TRBJ1-1): SQTIHQWPATLVQPVGSPLSLECTVEGTSNPNLYWYRQAAGRGLQLLFYSVGIGQISSEVPQNLSASRPQDRQFILSSKKLLLSDSGFYLCAWNRDRDMNTEAFFGQGTRLTVV.

The CDR3 nucleotides are TGTGCCAGCAGCGTAGGTGTTCAGGGGGCCTACAATGAGCAGTTCTTC. This encodes CASSVGVQGAYNEQFF. This sequence joins TRBV9 and TRBJ2-1; 7 bases agree with TRBD1. There are 16 residues in the CDR3. J was trimmed by 2 bases and V by 0 bases; bases with no gene match: 5. The V gene's germline CDR1 is SGDLS and CDR2 YYNGEE.

The chain is built from TRBV28 and TRBJ2-2, with a weak D call TRBD1 (5 bases). This CDR3 has 16 amino acids. Germline V gene sequence: CDR1 MDHEN, CDR2 SYDVKM. V lost 4 bases and J 2 bases, leaving 14 bases between the germline ends. The CDR3 loop reads CASSSSGADNTGELFF. CDR3 in DNA: TGTGCCAGCAGTTCATCTGGGGCAGATAACACCGGGGAGCTGTTTTTT. The variable domain in full, with the rest retrieved from reference TRBV28 and TRBJ2-2, is DVKVTQSSRYLVKRTGEKVFLECVQDMDHENMFWYRQDPGLGLRLIYFSYDVKMKEKGDIPEGYSVSREKKERFSLILESASTNQTSMYLCASSSSGADNTGELFFGEGSRLTVL.

V gene TRBV2 combines with J gene TRBJ2-3; D is uncertain. Germline CDR1 and CDR2: SNHLY and FYNNEI. The V and J ends lost 4 bases and 0 bases respectively, with 8 bases between them. The CDR3 has 14 residues. CDR3 loop: CASSGGSSTDTQYF. The DNA of the CDR3 is TGTGCCAGCAGTGGAGGTTCTAGCACAGATACGCAGTATTTT.

This chain uses TRBV7-9 with TRBJ1-4, with TRBD1 matching 8 bases. The germline gives CDR1 SEHNR, CDR2 FQNEAQ (reference sequence). J lost 8 bases, V lost 4 bases, and 12 bases had no gene match. The CDR3 runs to 16 residues. Here the CDR3 reads CASSSEIDRGGEKLFF. For the CDR3, the DNA is TGTGCCAGCAGCTCAGAAATCGACAGGGGTGGGGAAAAACTGTTTTTT.